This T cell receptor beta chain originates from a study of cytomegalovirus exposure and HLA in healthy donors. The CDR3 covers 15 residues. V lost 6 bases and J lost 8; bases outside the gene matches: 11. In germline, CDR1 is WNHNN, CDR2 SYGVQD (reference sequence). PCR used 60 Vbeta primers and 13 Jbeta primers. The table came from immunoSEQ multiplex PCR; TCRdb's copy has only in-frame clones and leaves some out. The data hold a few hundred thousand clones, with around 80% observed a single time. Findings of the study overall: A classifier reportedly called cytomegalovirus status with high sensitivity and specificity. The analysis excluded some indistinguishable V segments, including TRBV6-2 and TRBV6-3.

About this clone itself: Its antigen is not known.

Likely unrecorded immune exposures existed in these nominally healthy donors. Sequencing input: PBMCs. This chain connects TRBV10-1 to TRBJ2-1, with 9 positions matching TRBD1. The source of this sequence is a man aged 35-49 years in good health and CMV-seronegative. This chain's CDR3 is CASSPPGQGSDEQFF. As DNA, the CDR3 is TGCGCCAGCAGCCCCCCGGGACAGGGTAGCGATGAGCAGTTCTTC.